The 5 T cell receptor beta chains reported below all come from one sample, sequenced in a study of identical twins. Using its own MiXCR run on the 5' RACE reads, TCRdb lists one record per CDR3 protein. In the table there are fewer than 550,000 distinct CDR3 sequences, approximately 15% of which are singletons. A further study also used this sample, focusing on yellow fever vaccine responses in identical twins.

The sequenced material came from CD4+ T cells sorted from blood. The receptor source for this set is a woman aged 18 to 35 in good health.

This clonotype came up a few times. The rearrangement uses TRBV27 and TRBJ1-2; 7 bases map to TRBD1. V was pared by 6 bases and J by 8 bases, with 12 bases of the junction left unmatched. The CDR3 extends over 14 amino acids. Germline loops: CDR1 MNHEY, CDR2 SMNVEV (reference sequence). The CDR3 protein is CASRLSDRVRGYTF. The DNA of the CDR3 is TGTGCCAGCAGACTCTCCGACAGGGTTAGGGGCTACACCTTC.

The chain recombines TRBV6-5 with TRBJ1-3, with 7 positions matching TRBD1. CDR3 length: 17 residues. Per the germline V gene, CDR1 is MNHEY and CDR2 is SVGAGI. The V and J ends lost 0 bases and 3 bases, in that order; junction bases with no gene match: 8. The CDR3 coding sequence is TGTGCCAGCAGTTACTCGTACAGGGGAAGGGGTGGAAACACCATATATTTT. It specifies CASSYSYRGRGGNTIYF.

The V call is TRBV6-2 or TRBV6-3, the J call TRBJ2-1, with a tentative D call TRBD2 (5 bases). V lost 2 bases and J lost 2, with 10 bases in between. The CDR3 is 15 amino acids. Per the germline V gene, CDR1 is MNHEY and CDR2 is SVGEGT. CDR3 residues: CASSYLADTYNEQFF. The CDR3, as DNA: TGTGCCAGCAGTTACCTAGCCGATACCTACAATGAGCAGTTCTTC.

This clonotype was seen more than once but under ten times. V usage is TRBV6-2 or TRBV6-3 and J usage is TRBJ2-7, with D maybe TRBD2 (6 bases). The V gene's germline CDR1 is MNHEY and CDR2 SVGEGT. Trimming took off 7 bases at V and 9 bases at J, with 22 bases between the two ends. The CDR3 sequence is 14 residues long. CDR3 loop: CASTTTGLLSAQYF. The CDR3 DNA sequence: TGTGCCAGCACAACAACGGGACTCCTTTCAGCGCAGTACTTC.

This clonotype was detected a few times. The CDR3 coding sequence is TGTGCCAGCAGTTTCTACTCAGGGGGGGAGCAGTACTTC. Its translation is CASSFYSGGEQYF. V and J are TRBV12-3 or TRBV12-4 and TRBJ2-7, with D possibly being TRBD1 (7 bases). The CDR3 runs 13 residues. Trimming took off 3 bases at V and 7 bases at J, with 13 bases between the two ends.